These 16 T cell receptor beta chains share one sample of origin, sequenced in a study of spatial heterogeneity in lung cancer. Their target antigens are unknown. Time point here: sample taken at primary tumor resection. Using its own MiXCR run on the 5' RACE reads, TCRdb lists one record per CDR3 protein. The table records approximately 18,000 distinct CDR3 sequences, roughly 6% of them present only once. Whole-study findings and limits: Expanded intratumoral alpha and beta TCR counts tracked tumor mutation counts.

This material consisted of lung tumor tissue, taken at surgery. Receptors originate from a female donor with early-stage non-small cell lung cancer.

This clonotype was observed many times. The chain combines TRBV6-1 with TRBJ1-1; D uncertain. The CDR3 loop spans 14 amino acids. Germline values: CDR1 MNHNS, CDR2 SASEGT. Trimming pared 1 base from V and 1 base from J, leaving 7 bases between. This CDR3 is CASSEVLRNTEAFF. The CDR3 nucleotides read TGTGCCAGCAGTGAAGTTTTACGGAACACTGAAGCTTTCTTT.

This clonotype is medium-sized (0.01 to 0.1%) within its sample. The chain carries TRBV5-1 and TRBJ2-3, with D tentatively TRBD1 (5 bases). Per the germline V gene, CDR1 is SGHRS and CDR2 is YFSETQ. Trimming shortened V by 4 bases and J by 1 base, and 13 bases separated the two germline ends. The CDR3 totals 15 residues. CDR3 coding DNA: TGCGCCAGCAGCCTGGGGTGGGGCCGCACAGATACGCAGTATTTT. As protein: CASSLGWGRTDTQYF.

This clonotype was seen at least ten times. The chain carries TRBV27 and TRBJ1-1, with 7 bases identical to TRBD1. Germline V gene lookup returns CDR1 MNHEY and CDR2 SMNVEV (reference sequence). The CDR3 sequence is 16 residues long. V was clipped by 1 base and J by 0 bases; unmatched bases: 5. CDR3 loop: CASSLWTGGMNTEAFF. The DNA for the CDR3 is TGTGCCAGCAGTTTATGGACAGGAGGGATGAACACTGAAGCTTTCTTT.

This clonotype was detected a few times. The chain carries TRBV20-1 and TRBJ1-1, with 7 bases matching TRBD1. Germline values: CDR1 DFQATT, CDR2 SNEGSKA (reference sequence). The CDR3 runs 12 residues. The V and J ends lost 6 bases and 1 base, in that order; junction bases with no gene match: 2. The DNA of the CDR3 is TGCAGTGCCGGGACAGAGAACACTGAAGCTTTCTTT. Amino acid sequence: CSAGTENTEAFF.

This clonotype came up a few times. CDR3: CASSPNRDSYNEQFF. CDR3 in DNA: TGTGCCAGCAGCCCGAACCGGGACTCCTACAATGAGCAGTTCTTC. The chain recombines TRBV7-3 with TRBJ2-1; the D gene is possibly TRBD2 (5 bases). Germline CDR1 reads SGHTA; CDR2 reads FQGTGA. The V end lost 5 bases, the J end lost 0 bases, and 11 bases lay between the germline ends. CDR3 length: 15 amino acids. Filled out from reference TRBV7-3 and TRBJ2-1, the complete variable domain reads GAGVSQTPSNKVTEKGKYVELRCDPISGHTALYWYRQSLGQGPEFLIYFQGTGAADDSGLPNDRFFAVRPEGSVSTLKIQRTERGDSAVYLCASSPNRDSYNEQFFGPGTRLTVL.

This clonotype was observed many times. V is TRBV6-6 and J is TRBJ2-1; TRBD2 matches 10 bases. Germline V CDR1 and CDR2: MNHNY, SVGAGI (reference sequence). This CDR3 contains 17 residues. V shed 6 bases, J shed 3 bases, and the junction held 11 bases outside the gene matches. The CDR3 loop is CASSSGLAAGDYNEQFF. The DNA of the CDR3 is TGTGCCAGCAGCTCAGGACTAGCGGCCGGCGACTACAATGAGCAGTTCTTC.

This clonotype was picked up a small number of times. The chain couples TRBV5-4 to TRBJ2-5, with D perhaps TRBD1 (5 bases). Trimming removed 5 bases at V and 2 bases at J, with 13 bases between. Germline V gene lookup returns CDR1 SGHNT and CDR2 YYREEE (reference sequence). There are 14 residues in the CDR3. CDR3 region: CASSFDSSQETQYF. CDR3 DNA sequence: TGTGCCAGCAGTTTTGACAGTTCACAAGAGACCCAGTACTTC.

In its sample, this clonotype was seen many times. J is TRBJ2-5 and V is TRBV21-1; the DNA was not used to check the table's D call, TRBD1. TRBV21-1 is assigned pseudogene status. There are 14 residues in the CDR3. The CDR3 sequence: CASIMGRGEGAQYF. The CDR3 DNA sequence: TGTGCCAGCATCATGGGCAGGGGAGAAGGGGCCCAGTACTTC.

Only a few counts were recorded for this clonotype. The chain combines TRBV5-1 with TRBJ1-3, with 8 bases lining up with TRBD1. The CDR3 loop spans 13 amino acids. Trimming at V came to 2 bases and at J to 11 bases, leaving 6 bases not matched to a gene. Germline CDR1 reads SGHRS; CDR2 reads YFSETQ. The DNA for the CDR3 is TGCGCCAGCAGCTTCGGACAGGGTTACGCCATATATTTT. This codes for CASSFGQGYAIYF.

This clonotype was detected ten times or more. This chain links TRBV10-2 with TRBJ1-2; TRBD1 is a possible D gene (6 bases). Trimming pared 6 bases from V and 4 bases from J, leaving 21 bases between. Per the germline V gene, CDR1 is WSHSY and CDR2 is SAAADI. This CDR3 region has 16 residues. CDR3 coding DNA: TGCGCCAGCAGCCCGATACAGGGAGCTGAGCTCTATGGCTACACCTTC. Protein sequence: CASSPIQGAELYGYTF.

This clonotype is judged medium-sized (0.01 to 0.1%). This sequence joins TRBV28 and TRBJ2-3; D is perhaps TRBD2 (6 bases). V lost 5 bases to trimming and J lost 0 bases, with 9 bases between them. CDR3 length equals 14 residues. CDR1 is MDHEN, CDR2 SYDVKM, per germline. CDR3 sequence (DNA): TGTGCCAGCAGTCCCGGGGGTAGCACAGATACGCAGTATTTT. It encodes CASSPGGSTDTQYF.

This clonotype was seen a handful of times. The CDR3 sequence is CSAEHRTSGTPYEQYF. CDR3 nucleotide sequence: TGCAGTGCGGAACATCGGACTAGCGGGACCCCCTACGAGCAGTACTTC. The genes are TRBV20-1 and TRBJ2-7; 12 nucleotides agree with TRBD2. Trimming took 6 bases from V and 2 from J; bases not matched to a gene: 11. Germline CDR1 DFQATT, CDR2 SNEGSKA (reference sequence). The CDR3 has 16 residues.

This clonotype was counted many times. The chain employs TRBV5-1 and TRBJ2-5, with 8 positions matching TRBD2. CDR1 is SGHRS, CDR2 YFSETQ, per germline. The CDR3 is 17 amino acids. V gave up 4 bases and J gave up 3 bases; unmatched junction bases: 14. The CDR3 here is CASSPLFEAGAEETQYF. DNA for the CDR3: TGCGCCAGCAGCCCCCTGTTTGAAGCGGGAGCCGAAGAGACCCAGTACTTC.

The V call is TRBV2, the J call TRBJ2-2; either TRBD1 or TRBD2 may fit D (5 bases each). CDR1 is SNHLY and CDR2 is FYNNEI in the germline V gene. Trimming shortened V by 7 bases and J by 8 bases, and 17 bases separated the two germline ends. This CDR3 has 14 residues. For the CDR3, the DNA is TGTGCCAGCATTGGGACGGCCGTCGGTGGGGAGCTGTTTTTT. It encodes CASIGTAVGGELFF. The whole variable domain, filled in from reference TRBV2 and TRBJ2-2, reads EPEVTQTPSHQVTQMGQEVILRCVPISNHLYFYWYRQILGQKVEFLVSFYNNEISEKSEIFDDQFSVERPDGSNFTLKIRSTKLEDSAMYFCASIGTAVGGELFFGEGSRLTVL.

Relative to its sample, this clonotype is medium-sized. The rearrangement uses TRBV10-1 and TRBJ1-1; D gene ambiguous. Trimming shortened V by 2 bases and J by 1 base, and 5 bases separated the two germline ends. The germline V gene has CDR1 WNHNN and CDR2 SYGVQD (reference sequence). CDR3 length: 13 residues. In DNA, the CDR3 is TGCGCCAGCAGTGAGATCGGGAACACTGAAGCTTTCTTT. It codes for CASSEIGNTEAFF.

This chain joins TRBV24-1 and TRBJ2-7, with D perhaps matching TRBD2 (5 bases). V was clipped by 4 bases and J by 9 bases, with 18 bases between them. The CDR3 extends over 14 amino acids. Germline-derived CDR1 and CDR2 are KGHDR and SFDVKD. The CDR3, as DNA: TGTGCCACCAGTGACAGCCGCGAGGGTTCGGTGCAGTACTTC. It codes for CATSDSREGSVQYF.